This passage covers 8 T cell receptor beta chains from one sample sequenced in a study of T cells in Graves' hyperthyroidism and ophthalmopathy. Authors of the study amplified TCR beta CDR3 regions from RNA transcripts. The HTBI primer set was used in a first-round RT-PCR of the TCR CDR3. TCRdb reprocessed the multiplex PCR reads via MiXCR and lists one record per CDR3 protein. The sample lists roughly 240,000 distinct CDR3 sequences, more than 20% occurring once. What was sequenced was blood. Receptor source: a woman aged 40 to 50 with Graves' ophthalmopathy.

This clonotype was recorded at least ten times. The genes are TRBV28 and TRBJ2-7; TRBD2 aligns across 12 bases. The ends lost 3 bases at V and 1 base at J; junction bases unmatched: 4. From germline, CDR1 is MDHEN and CDR2 SYDVKM. The CDR3 runs to 16 residues. This CDR3 is CASSFPLAGGSYEQYF. As DNA, the CDR3 is TGTGCCAGCAGTTTTCCACTAGCGGGAGGTTCCTACGAGCAGTACTTC.

The chain recombines TRBV28 with TRBJ2-7; D possibly matches TRBD1 or TRBD2 (5 bases each). Germline CDR1 and CDR2: MDHEN and SYDVKM. Trimming left V 5 bases short and J 0 bases short, with 14 bases between. The length of the CDR3 is 15 residues. In nucleotides, the CDR3 is TGTGCCAGCAGTGCTGTTACGGGGCTCTCCTACGAGCAGTACTTC. Its translation is CASSAVTGLSYEQYF.

V usage is TRBV6-1 and J usage is TRBJ1-5, with TRBD1 as a possible D gene (5 bases). Trimming removed 8 bases at V and 6 bases at J, with 17 bases between. The CDR3 has 14 amino acids. Germline V CDR1 and CDR2: MNHNS, SASEGT. The CDR3 protein is CASSAGSSGQPQHF. The CDR3 DNA follows: TGTGCCAGCTCTGCAGGGTCGTCGGGTCAGCCCCAGCATTTT.

This clonotype was detected many times. The rearrangement joins TRBV28 to TRBJ1-1; tentatively, D is TRBD1 (6 bases). The germline V gene has CDR1 MDHEN and CDR2 SYDVKM. This CDR3 has 15 residues. V was pared by 5 bases and J by 0 bases, with 13 bases between. The CDR3 here is CASSLPGGLNTEAFF. CDR3 bases: TGTGCCAGCAGTCTGCCGGGGGGCCTGAACACTGAAGCTTTCTTT. The full variable domain, completed using reference TRBV28 and TRBJ1-1, is DVKVTQSSRYLVKRTGEKVFLECVQDMDHENMFWYRQDPGLGLRLIYFSYDVKMKEKGDIPEGYSVSREKKERFSLILESASTNQTSMYLCASSLPGGLNTEAFFGQGTRLTVV.

This chain connects TRBV18 to TRBJ1-2, with 8 bases identical to TRBD1. The CDR3 runs to 15 residues. V lost 6 bases, J lost 6 bases, and 12 bases stayed unmatched. From germline, CDR1 is KGHSH and CDR2 LQKENI. The CDR3 protein is CASSRGRSGGDGYTF. CDR3 in DNA: TGTGCCAGCTCGAGGGGTCGGTCAGGGGGCGATGGCTACACCTTC.

This clonotype was detected ten times or more. This rearrangement joins TRBV5-1 to TRBJ2-7; TRBD1 aligns across 7 bases. With 6 bases clipped from V and 5 bases from J, the junction kept 14 bases outside the gene matches. CDR1 and CDR2 from the germline V gene are SGHRS and YFSETQ. The CDR3 is made up of 15 amino acids. For the CDR3, the DNA is TGCGCCAGCACAGTTTTCTCAGGGGGTTCTAACGAGCAGTACTTC. As protein: CASTVFSGGSNEQYF.

There are many counts of this clonotype. The genes are TRBV3-1 and TRBJ2-7; D tentatively reads TRBD1 or TRBD2 (5 bases each). Germline V gene lookup returns CDR1 LGHDT and CDR2 YNNKEL (reference sequence). Trimming removed 4 bases at V and 4 bases at J, with 17 bases between. CDR3 length: 15 residues. DNA for the CDR3: TGTGCCAGCAGCCTACAAGTAGGGGCGGGTTACGAGCAGTACTTC. It yields the protein CASSLQVGAGYEQYF.

This clonotype was seen ten or more times. The rearrangement joins TRBV7-2 to TRBJ1-2, with 8 bases identical to TRBD1. The CDR3 loop spans 14 amino acids. Germline-derived CDR1 and CDR2 are SGHTA and FQGNSA. V lost 5 bases, J lost 7 bases, and 9 bases stayed unmatched. The CDR3 nucleotides are TGTGCCAGCAGCCCGACAGGGGCACAGTTTGGCTACACCTTC. Translating gives CASSPTGAQFGYTF.